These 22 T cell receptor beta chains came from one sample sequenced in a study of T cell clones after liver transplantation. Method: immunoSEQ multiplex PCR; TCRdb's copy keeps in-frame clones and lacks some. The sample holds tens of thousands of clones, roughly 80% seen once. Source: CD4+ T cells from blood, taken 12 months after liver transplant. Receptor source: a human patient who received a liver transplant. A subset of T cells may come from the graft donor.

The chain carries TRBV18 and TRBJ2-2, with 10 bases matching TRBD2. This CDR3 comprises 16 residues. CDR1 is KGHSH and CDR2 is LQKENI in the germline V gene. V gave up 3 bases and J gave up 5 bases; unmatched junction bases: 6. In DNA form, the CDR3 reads TGTGCCAGCTCACCGGGGCTAGCGGGAGTTACCGGGGAGCTGTTTTTT. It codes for CASSPGLAGVTGELFF.

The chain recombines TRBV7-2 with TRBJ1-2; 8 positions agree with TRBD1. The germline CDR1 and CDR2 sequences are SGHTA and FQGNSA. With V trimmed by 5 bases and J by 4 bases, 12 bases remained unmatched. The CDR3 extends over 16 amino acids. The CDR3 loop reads CASSVTGTGNPYGYTF. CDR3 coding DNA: TGTGCCAGCAGCGTTACCGGGACAGGCAATCCCTATGGCTACACCTTC.

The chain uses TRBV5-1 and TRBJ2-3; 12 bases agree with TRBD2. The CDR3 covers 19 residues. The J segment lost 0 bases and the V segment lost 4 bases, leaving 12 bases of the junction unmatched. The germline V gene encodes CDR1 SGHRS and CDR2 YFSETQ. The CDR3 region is CASSPATSGRTLSTDTQYF. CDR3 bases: TGCGCCAGCAGCCCGGCGACTAGCGGGAGAACTCTTAGCACAGATACGCAGTATTTT.

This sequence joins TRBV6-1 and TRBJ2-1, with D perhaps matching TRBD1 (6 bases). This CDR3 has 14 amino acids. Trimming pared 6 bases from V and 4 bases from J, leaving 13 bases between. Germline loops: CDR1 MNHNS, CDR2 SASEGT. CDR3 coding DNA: TGTGCCAGCAGATGGGGGACACTGTACAATGAGCAGTTCTTC. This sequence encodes CASRWGTLYNEQFF.

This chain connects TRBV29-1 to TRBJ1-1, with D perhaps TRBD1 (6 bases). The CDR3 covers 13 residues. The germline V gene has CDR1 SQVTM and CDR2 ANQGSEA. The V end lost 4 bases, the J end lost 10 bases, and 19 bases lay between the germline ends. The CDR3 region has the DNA TGCAGCGTTGCGTGGGGGCAGAAAAGTGGAGCTTTCTTT. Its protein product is CSVAWGQKSGAFF.

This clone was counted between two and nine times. CDR3 nucleotide sequence: TGCGCCACCGAAGTGAGCAGTGGGCCTGAGCAGTTCTTC. It translates to CATEVSSGPEQFF. The genes are TRBV10-2 and TRBJ2-1, with D unresolved. The ends were cut back, 10 bases at V and 9 bases at J, with 19 bases in the middle. The CDR3 covers 13 residues. Germline V gene sequence: CDR1 WSHSY, CDR2 SAAADI.

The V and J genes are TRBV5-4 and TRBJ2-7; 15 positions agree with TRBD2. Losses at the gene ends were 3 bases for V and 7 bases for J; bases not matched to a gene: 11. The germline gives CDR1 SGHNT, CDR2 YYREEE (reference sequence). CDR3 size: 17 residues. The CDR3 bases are TGTGCCAGCAGCTGGGGGAGACCGGGACTAGCGGGAGGAGAGCAGTACTTC. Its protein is CASSWGRPGLAGGEQYF.

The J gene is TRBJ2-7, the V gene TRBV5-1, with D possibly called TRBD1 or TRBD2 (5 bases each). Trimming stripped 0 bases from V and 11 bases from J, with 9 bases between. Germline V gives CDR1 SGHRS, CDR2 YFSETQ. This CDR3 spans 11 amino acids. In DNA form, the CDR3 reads TGCGCCAGCAGCTTGGACGGGACGAAGTACTTC. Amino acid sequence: CASSLDGTKYF.

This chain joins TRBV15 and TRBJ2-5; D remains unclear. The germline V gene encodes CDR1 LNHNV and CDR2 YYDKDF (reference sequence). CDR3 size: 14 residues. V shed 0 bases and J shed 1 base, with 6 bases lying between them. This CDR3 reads CATSRDSRQETQYF. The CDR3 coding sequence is TGTGCCACCAGCAGAGATTCTCGCCAAGAGACCCAGTACTTC.

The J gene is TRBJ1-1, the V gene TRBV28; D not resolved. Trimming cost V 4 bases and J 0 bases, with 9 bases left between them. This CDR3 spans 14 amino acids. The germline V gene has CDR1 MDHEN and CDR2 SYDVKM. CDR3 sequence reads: CASSSYSLNTEAFF. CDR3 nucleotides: TGTGCCAGCAGTTCCTACAGCTTGAACACTGAAGCTTTCTTT.

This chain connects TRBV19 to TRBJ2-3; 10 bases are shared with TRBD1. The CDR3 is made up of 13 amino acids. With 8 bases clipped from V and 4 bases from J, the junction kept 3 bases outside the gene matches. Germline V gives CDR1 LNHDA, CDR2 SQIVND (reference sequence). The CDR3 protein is CASSDRGADTQYF. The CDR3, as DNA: TGTGCCAGTTCGGACAGGGGGGCAGATACGCAGTATTTT.

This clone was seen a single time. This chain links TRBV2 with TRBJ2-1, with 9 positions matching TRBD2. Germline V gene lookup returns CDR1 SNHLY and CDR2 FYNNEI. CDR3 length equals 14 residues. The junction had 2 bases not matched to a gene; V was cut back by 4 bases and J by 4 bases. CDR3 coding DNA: TGTGCCAGCAGTGGACTAGCGGATTACAATGAGCAGTTCTTC. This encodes CASSGLADYNEQFF.

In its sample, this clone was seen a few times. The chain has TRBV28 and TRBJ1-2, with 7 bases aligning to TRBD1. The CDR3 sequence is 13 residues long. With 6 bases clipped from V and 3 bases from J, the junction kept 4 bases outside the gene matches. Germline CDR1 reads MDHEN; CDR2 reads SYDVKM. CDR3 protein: CASSSGTDYGYTF. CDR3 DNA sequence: TGTGCCAGCAGCTCCGGGACAGACTATGGCTACACCTTC.

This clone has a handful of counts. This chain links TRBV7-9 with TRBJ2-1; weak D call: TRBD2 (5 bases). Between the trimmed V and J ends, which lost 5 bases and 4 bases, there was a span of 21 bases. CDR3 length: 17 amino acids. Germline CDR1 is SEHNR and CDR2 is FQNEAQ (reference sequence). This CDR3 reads CASSVQIGITPYNEQFF. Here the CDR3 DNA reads TGTGCCAGCAGCGTACAAATCGGGATTACCCCTTACAATGAGCAGTTCTTC. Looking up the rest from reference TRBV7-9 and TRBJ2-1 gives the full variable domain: DTGVSQNPRHKITKRGQNVTFRCDPISEHNRLYWYRQTLGQGPEFLTYFQNEAQLEKSRLLSDRFSAERPKGSFSTLEIQRTEQGDSAMYLCASSVQIGITPYNEQFFGPGTRLTVL.

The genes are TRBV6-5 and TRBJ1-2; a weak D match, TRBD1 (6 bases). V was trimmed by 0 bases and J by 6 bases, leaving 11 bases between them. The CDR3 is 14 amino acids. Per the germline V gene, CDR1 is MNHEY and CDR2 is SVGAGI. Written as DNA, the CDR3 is TGTGCCAGCAGTTACTCTGACAGGCCCCATGGCTACACCTTC. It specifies CASSYSDRPHGYTF.

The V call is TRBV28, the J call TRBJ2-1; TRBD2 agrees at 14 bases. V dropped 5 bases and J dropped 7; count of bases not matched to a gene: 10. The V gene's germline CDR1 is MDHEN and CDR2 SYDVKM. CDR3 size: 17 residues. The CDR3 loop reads CASSTQGLAGVINEQFF. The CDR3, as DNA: TGTGCCAGCAGTACACAGGGACTAGCGGGAGTAATAAATGAGCAGTTCTTC.

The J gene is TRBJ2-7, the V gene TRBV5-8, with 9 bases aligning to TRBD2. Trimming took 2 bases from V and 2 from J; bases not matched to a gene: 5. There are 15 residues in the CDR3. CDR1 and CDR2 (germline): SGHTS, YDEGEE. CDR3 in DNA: TGTGCCAGCAGCTTTGTGGCTAGCGGGACCTACGAGCAGTACTTC. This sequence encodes CASSFVASGTYEQYF. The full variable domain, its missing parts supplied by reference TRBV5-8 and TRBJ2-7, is EAGVTQSPTHLIKTRGQQATLRCSPISGHTSVYWYQQALGLGLQFLLWYDEGEERNRGNFPPRFSGRQFPNYSSELNVNALELEDSALYLCASSFVASGTYEQYFGPGTRLTVT.

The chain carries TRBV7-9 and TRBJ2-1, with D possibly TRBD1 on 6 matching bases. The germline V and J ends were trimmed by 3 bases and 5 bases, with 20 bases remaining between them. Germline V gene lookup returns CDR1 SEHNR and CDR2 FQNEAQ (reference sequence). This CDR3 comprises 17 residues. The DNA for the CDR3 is TGTGCCAGCAGCTTCTTCCCCGGGACAAGTGCCGACAATGAGCAGTTCTTC. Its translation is CASSFFPGTSADNEQFF.

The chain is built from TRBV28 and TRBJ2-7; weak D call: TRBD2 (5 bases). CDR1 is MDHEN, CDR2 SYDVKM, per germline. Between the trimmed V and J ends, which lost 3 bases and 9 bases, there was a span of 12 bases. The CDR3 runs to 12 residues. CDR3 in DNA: TGTGCCAGCAGTTTTCGCTTACTAGGGCAGTACTTC. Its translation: CASSFRLLGQYF.

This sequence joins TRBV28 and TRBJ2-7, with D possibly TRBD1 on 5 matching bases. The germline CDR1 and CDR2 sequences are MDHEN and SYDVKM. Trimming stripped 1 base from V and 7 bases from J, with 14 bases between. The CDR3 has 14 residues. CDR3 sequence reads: CASSLSPGLEEQYF. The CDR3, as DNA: TGTGCCAGCAGTTTATCCCCAGGGCTGGAGGAGCAGTACTTC.

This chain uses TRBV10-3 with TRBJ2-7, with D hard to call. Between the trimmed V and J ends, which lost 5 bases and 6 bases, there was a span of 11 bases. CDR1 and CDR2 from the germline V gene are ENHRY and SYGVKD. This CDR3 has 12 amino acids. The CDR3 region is CAISPGGLEQYF. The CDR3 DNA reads TGTGCCATCAGTCCCGGCGGTCTCGAGCAGTACTTC.

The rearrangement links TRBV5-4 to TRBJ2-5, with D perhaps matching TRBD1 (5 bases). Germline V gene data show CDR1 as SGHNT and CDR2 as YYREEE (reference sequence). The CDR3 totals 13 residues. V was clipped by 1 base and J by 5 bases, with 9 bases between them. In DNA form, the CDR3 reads TGTGCCAGCAGCTTGAAGGGGTCGGAGACCCAGTACTTC. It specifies CASSLKGSETQYF.